This paragraph reports one TCR beta chain. Its binding antigen is unknown. Germline is not matched at one junction end, which may reflect a read error. This entry comes from a study of T cells in Graves' hyperthyroidism and ophthalmopathy (dated by TCRdb to about 2019). As for the study more broadly: Peripheral blood was collected at initial diagnosis, before any treatment. TCR Vbeta CDR3 sequencing of 135 peripheral blood samples (around 45 ophthalmopathy, about 80 hyperthyroidism and 17 progressor patients) is reported in the paper. The roughly 91 discovery patients were randomly split 7:3 into training and test sets. In roughly six Graves' hyperthyroidism patients, the study also compared T-cell repertoires from thyroid tissue with T-cell repertoires from blood. Following sampling, methimazole starting at 30 mg daily was given to hyperthyroidism patients, and high-dose intravenous methylprednisolone was given to ophthalmopathy patients. Prospective prediction of ophthalmopathy was tested in an independent validation cohort of approximately 18 hyperthyroidism patients and around 16 patients who later progressed to ophthalmopathy. TCR V-J signatures able to tell the groups apart were searched for in a discovery cohort of some 100 patients, of whom fewer than 45 had Graves' ophthalmopathy and about 55 had stable Graves' hyperthyroidism.

The germline V gene (reference sequence) provides CDR1 LNHDA and CDR2 SQIVND. The CDR3 goes from the cysteine to the phenylalanine over 16 residues. Of all the DNA, just the CDR3 is kept, 48 bases in frame from base 1. The TCR beta CDR3 regions were amplified from the RNA transcripts. The first round of RT-PCR for the TCR CDR3 was performed with the HTBI primer set and the Qiagen OneStep RT-PCR kit. A second multiplex PCR round built the libraries, followed by size selection and purification. The libraries were sequenced on an Illumina HiSeq2000 using paired-end 100 bp reads. In the original analysis: SOAPnuke was used to process the raw data, with reads discarded if the reads contained adapters or uncalled bases, had a mean Phred below 15, or lacked an exact constant-primer or identifier match. High-quality paired reads were merged using COPE v1.2.5, and each unique nucleotide sequence was defined as a clonotype. Clonotypes were aligned to IMGT TRBV, TRBD and TRBJ reference segments using MiTCR v1.1. Only V-J combinations with frequency above 0.0001, covering 99% to 99.2% of repertoires, were analysed. The TCS score was defined as F50 (clonal expansion) divided by E x V (chaos), with BLOSUM62-based TCRdist calculated between CDR3 peptides within each V-J. Welch's t-statistics and random forest reduced around 520 V-J features to roughly 13, which were used in a naive Bayes classifier (R e1071). The raw public data were reprocessed by TCRdb itself: fastp quality trimming at Q25, MiXCR clonotype calling, in-frame beta chains only. Every CDR3 protein is listed once, alongside the most common genes and DNA of its rows. The V and J calls and clone size are TCRdb's, not the authors'. For this sample the table gives roughly 350,000 distinct CDR3 sequences, of which 14% were detected only once. The ten largest clones represent 20% to 25% of the sample.

Stable Graves' hyperthyroidism was defined as no progression to ophthalmopathy during 18 months of follow-up. The hyperthyroidism patients were between 18 and 65 years old and newly diagnosed, with a disease duration of less than 2 months. Patients with uncontrolled infections, other autoimmune diseases, pregnancy or lactation were excluded. Diagnoses were based on clinical symptoms, serum thyroxine and TRAb, thyroid ultrasound and orbital computed tomography. PBMCs were separated from about 10 ml of fresh peripheral blood using Ficoll-Paque density gradient centrifugation. Total RNA was extracted with Trizol reagent, and quality was checked on an Agilent 2100 Bioanalyzer. The investigation overall reported the following: Blood samples also contained most of the expanded thyroid clonotypes (frequency above 0.001), which suggests that blood repertoires may reflect thyroid immune responses. In validation, the model predicted progression to ophthalmopathy with approximately 71% sensitivity and 72% to 85% specificity, a median of 6.5 months before onset. A model built on a 13 V-J signature distinguished ophthalmopathy from stable hyperthyroidism, reaching 87.88% sensitivity and about 81% specificity in cross-validation and 80%/75% in testing. Sample size was not statistically predetermined, and blinding of investigators to group allocation was not performed.

The source material was blood. This clonotype was obtained from a woman in her 30s with Graves' hyperthyroidism. The sequence is built from TRBV19 and TRBJ1-1; TRBD1 could be the D gene, as 6 bases match. The CDR3 has the sequence CASSMGVTGRYTGAFF. The DNA sequence is TGTGCCAGTAGTATGGGAGTAACAGGGCGGTACACTGGAGCTTTCTTT.